This T cell receptor beta chain comes out of a study of T cells expressing NK-cell markers. The CDR3 sequence is 15 residues long. Germline V gene sequence: CDR1 SGDLS, CDR2 YYNGEE. TCR beta cDNA was made by 5'RACE template switching with UMIs. Using the 5' RACE reads, TCRdb records one entry per CDR3 protein without DNA. The sample is made up of some 340,000 distinct CDR3 sequences, and the top ten hold 5% to 5.5% of it. Notes on the study in general: The CD3+CD56-NKG2C+ fraction was also led by these clonotypes in a handful of donors.

Comments on this clonotype: Antigen: not known.

The sequencing sample was made of blood T cells: a sorted CD56 or NKG2C T cell subset, CD4+ or CD8+ T cells, or bulk PBMC T cells (not recorded which). The TCR comes from a man aged 18-75 years in good health. The chain joins TRBV9 to TRBJ2-3. This CDR3 reads CASSPTTTSTDTQYF.